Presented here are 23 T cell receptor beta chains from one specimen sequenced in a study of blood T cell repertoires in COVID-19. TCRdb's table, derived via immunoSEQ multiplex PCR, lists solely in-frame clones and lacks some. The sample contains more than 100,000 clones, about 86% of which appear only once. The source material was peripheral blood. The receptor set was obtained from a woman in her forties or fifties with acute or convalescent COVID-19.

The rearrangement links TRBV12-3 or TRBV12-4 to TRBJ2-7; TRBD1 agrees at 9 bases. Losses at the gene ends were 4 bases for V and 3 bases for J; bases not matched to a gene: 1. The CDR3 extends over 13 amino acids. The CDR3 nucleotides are TGTGCCAGCAGTTCGACAGGGGGCTACGAGCAGTACTTC. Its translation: CASSSTGGYEQYF.

The CDR3, as DNA: TGTGCCAGCAGCTTGGGCCCCGCGGGAAGGTATGGCTACACCTTC. Residues: CASSLGPAGRYGYTF. The chain carries TRBV5-4 and TRBJ1-2; no firm D call. Trimming pared 0 bases from V and 5 bases from J, leaving 14 bases between. Germline lookup yields CDR1 SGHNT and CDR2 YYREEE (reference sequence). The CDR3 consists of 15 residues.

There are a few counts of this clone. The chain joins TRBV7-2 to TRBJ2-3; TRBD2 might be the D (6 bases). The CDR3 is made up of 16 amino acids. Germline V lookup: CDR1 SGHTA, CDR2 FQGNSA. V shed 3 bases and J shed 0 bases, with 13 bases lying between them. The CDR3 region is CASSFSPGDSTDTQYF. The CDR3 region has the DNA TGTGCCAGCAGCTTCTCTCCGGGGGATAGCACAGATACGCAGTATTTT.

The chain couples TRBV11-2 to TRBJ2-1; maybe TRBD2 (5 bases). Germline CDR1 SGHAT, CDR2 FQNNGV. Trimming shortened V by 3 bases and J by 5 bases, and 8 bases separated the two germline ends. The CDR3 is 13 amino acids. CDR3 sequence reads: CASSFEGNNEQFF. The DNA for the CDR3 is TGTGCCAGCAGCTTTGAGGGCAACAATGAGCAGTTCTTC.

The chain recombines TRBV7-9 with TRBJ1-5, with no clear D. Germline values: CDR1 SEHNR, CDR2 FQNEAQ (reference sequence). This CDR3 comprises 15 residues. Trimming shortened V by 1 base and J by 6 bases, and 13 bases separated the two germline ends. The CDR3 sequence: CASSLGYGFGQPQHF. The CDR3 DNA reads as TGTGCCAGCAGCTTAGGGTACGGGTTCGGTCAGCCCCAGCATTTT.

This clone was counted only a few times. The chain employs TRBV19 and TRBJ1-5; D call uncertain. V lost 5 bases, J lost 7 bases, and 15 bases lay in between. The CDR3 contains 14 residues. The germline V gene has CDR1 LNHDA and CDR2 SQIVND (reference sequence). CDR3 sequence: CASSGGRLFQPQHF. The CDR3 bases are TGTGCCAGTAGTGGCGGGAGATTGTTCCAGCCCCAGCATTTT.

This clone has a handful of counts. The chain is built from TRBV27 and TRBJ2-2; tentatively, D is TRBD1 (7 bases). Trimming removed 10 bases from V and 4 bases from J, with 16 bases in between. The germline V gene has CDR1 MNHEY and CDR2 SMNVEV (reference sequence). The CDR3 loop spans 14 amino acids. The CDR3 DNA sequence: TGTGCCACTACCGGCCAGGGGGGCACCGGGGAGCTGTTTTTT. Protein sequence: CATTGQGGTGELFF.

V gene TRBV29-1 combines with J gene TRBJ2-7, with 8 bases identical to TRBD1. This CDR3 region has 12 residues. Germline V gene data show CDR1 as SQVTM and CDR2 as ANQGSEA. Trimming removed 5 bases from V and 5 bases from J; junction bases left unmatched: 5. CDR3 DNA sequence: TGCAGCGTTAGGACAGGGAGGCACGAGCAGTACTTC. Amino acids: CSVRTGRHEQYF.

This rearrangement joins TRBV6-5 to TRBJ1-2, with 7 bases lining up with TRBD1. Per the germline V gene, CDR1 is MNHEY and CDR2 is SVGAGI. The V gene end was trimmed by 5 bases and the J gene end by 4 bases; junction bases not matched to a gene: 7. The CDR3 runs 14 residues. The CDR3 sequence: CASSRPGQSYGYTF. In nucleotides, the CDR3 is TGTGCCAGCAGTAGACCGGGACAGTCCTATGGCTACACCTTC.

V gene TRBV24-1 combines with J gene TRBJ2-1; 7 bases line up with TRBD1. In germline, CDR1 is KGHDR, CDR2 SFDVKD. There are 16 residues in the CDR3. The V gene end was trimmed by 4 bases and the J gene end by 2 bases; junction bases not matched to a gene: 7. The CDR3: CATSDPQGQAYNEQFF. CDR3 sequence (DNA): TGTGCCACCAGTGACCCACAAGGACAGGCCTACAATGAGCAGTTCTTC.

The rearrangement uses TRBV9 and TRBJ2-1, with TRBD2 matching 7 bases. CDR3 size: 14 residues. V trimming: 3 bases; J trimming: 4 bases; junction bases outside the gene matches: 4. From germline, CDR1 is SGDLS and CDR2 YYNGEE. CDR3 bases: TGTGCCAGCAGCGAAGCGGGGACTTACAATGAGCAGTTCTTC. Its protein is CASSEAGTYNEQFF.

DNA of the CDR3: TGTGCCAGCAGTTCGGACGGGATCAATCAGCCCCAGCATTTT. It encodes CASSSDGINQPQHF. This chain joins TRBV9 and TRBJ1-5; D unclear. This CDR3 region has 14 residues. Germline CDR1 SGDLS, CDR2 YYNGEE. Deletions cut 5 bases from V and 3 bases from J, with 12 bases between.

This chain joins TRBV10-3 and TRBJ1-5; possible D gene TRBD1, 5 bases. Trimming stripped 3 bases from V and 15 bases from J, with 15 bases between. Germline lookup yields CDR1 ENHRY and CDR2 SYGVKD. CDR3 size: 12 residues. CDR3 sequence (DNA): TGTGCCATCAGTGATCGGGAGGGACGGTGGCATTTT. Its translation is CAISDREGRWHF.

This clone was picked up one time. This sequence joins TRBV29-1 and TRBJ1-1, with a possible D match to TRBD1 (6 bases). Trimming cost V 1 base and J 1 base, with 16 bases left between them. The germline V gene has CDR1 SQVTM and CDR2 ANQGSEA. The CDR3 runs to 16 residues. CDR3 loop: CSVEGPRGAWNTEAFF. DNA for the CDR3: TGCAGCGTTGAAGGTCCCCGGGGGGCCTGGAACACTGAAGCTTTCTTT.

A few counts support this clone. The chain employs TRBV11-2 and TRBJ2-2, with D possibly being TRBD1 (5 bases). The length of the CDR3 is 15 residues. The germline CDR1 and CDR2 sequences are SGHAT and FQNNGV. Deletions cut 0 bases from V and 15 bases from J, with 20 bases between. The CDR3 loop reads CASSLDSAGKPRLFF. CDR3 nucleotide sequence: TGTGCCAGCAGCTTAGATTCGGCAGGGAAACCGAGGTTGTTTTTT.

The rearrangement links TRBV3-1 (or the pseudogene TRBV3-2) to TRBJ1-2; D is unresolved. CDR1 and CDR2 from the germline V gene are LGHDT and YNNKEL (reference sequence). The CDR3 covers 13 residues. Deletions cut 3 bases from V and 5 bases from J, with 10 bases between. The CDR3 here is CASSQSQVYGYTF. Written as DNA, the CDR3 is TGTGCCAGCAGCCAGAGTCAGGTATATGGCTACACCTTC.

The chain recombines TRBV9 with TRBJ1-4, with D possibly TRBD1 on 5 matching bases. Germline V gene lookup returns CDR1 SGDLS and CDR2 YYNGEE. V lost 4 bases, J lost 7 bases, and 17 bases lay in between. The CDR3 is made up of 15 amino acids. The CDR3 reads CASSTAPGVGEKLFF. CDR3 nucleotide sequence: TGTGCCAGCAGCACCGCCCCGGGGGTGGGTGAAAAACTGTTTTTT.

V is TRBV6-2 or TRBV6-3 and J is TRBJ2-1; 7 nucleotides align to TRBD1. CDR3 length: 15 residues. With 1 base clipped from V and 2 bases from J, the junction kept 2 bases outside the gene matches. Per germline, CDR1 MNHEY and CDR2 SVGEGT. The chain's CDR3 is CASSYLGGPYNEQFF. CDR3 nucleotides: TGTGCCAGCAGTTACTTAGGGGGCCCCTACAATGAGCAGTTCTTC.

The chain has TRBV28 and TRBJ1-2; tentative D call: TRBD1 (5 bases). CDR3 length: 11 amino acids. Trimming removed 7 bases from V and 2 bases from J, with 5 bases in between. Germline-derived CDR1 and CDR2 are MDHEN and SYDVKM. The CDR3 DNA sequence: TGTGCCAGCACAGGGAACTATGGCTACACCTTC. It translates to CASTGNYGYTF.

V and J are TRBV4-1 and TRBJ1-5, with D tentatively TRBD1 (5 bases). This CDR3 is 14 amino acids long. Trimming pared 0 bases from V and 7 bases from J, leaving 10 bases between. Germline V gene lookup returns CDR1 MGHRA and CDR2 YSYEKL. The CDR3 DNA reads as TGCGCCAGCAGCCAAGACGCAAGGGGACAGCCCCAGCATTTT. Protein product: CASSQDARGQPQHF.

CDR3 protein: CASTFGQGAGGELFF. As DNA, the CDR3 is TGTGCCAGCACCTTCGGACAGGGGGCGGGCGGGGAGCTGTTTTTT. The chain employs TRBV5-4 and TRBJ2-2; TRBD1 matches at 11 bases. Germline assignment: CDR1 SGHNT and CDR2 YYREEE (reference sequence). J was trimmed by 7 bases and V by 6 bases; bases with no gene match: 8. The CDR3 has 15 residues.

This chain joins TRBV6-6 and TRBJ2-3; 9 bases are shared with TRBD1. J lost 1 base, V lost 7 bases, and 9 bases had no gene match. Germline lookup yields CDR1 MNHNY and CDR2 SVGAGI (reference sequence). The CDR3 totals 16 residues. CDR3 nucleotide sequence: TGTGCCAGCACGGACAGGGGAACTTTCGGCACAGATACGCAGTATTTT. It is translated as CASTDRGTFGTDTQYF.

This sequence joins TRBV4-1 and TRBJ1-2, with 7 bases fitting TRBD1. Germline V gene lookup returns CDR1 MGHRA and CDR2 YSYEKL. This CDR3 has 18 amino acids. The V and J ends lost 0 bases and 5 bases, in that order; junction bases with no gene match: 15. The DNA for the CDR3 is TGCGCCAGCAGCCAAGATGAGACGGACAGGACTAACCTTTATGGCTACACCTTC. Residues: CASSQDETDRTNLYGYTF.